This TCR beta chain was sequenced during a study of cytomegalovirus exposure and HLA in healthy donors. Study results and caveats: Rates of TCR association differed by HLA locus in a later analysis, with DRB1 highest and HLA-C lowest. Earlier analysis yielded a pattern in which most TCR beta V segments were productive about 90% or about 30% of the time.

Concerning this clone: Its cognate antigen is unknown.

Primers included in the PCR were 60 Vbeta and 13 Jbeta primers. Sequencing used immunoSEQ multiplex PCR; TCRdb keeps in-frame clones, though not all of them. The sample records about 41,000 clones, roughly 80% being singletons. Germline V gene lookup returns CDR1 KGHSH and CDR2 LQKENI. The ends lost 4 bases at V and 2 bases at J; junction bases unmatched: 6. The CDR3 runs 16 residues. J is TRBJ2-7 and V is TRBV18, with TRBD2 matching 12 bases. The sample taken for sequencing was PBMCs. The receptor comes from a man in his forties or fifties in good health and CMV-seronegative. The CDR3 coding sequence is TGTGCCAGCTCACAGACTAGCGGGAGATCCCCCTACGAGCAGTACTTC. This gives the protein CASSQTSGRSPYEQYF.